This T cell receptor (beta chain) emerged from a study of T cell responses to AZD1222 COVID-19 vaccine. This CDR3 region has 17 residues. Germline-derived CDR1 and CDR2 are SEHNR and FQNEAQ (reference sequence). V lost 0 bases and J lost 6; bases outside the gene matches: 14. Libraries were prepared by immunoSEQ multiplex PCR; TCRdb keeps only in-frame clonotypes and omits some of them. The sample lists 150,000 to 200,000 clones; 85% to 95% were seen once. Comment on this clone: Its antigen is not identified.

Overall study findings and caveats: Baseline serology detected seropositivity in only 5 to 7 AZD1222 recipients. A mostly white British donor set with more females was recruited, and clonal diversity was possibly underestimated. The study found Spike-specific TCR breadth and depth rose after two AZD1222 doses. The study sampled repertoires only after the peak T cell response.

This sequence was found in an adult in good health. The chain combines TRBV7-9 with TRBJ2-7; 7 positions agree with TRBD2. Material: peripheral blood, obtained on day 0 of AZD1222 vaccination. The CDR3, as DNA: TGTGCCAGCAGCTTAGCGGGAACATCAAGCGGGATACGCGAGCAGTACTTC. Encoded protein: CASSLAGTSSGIREQYF.